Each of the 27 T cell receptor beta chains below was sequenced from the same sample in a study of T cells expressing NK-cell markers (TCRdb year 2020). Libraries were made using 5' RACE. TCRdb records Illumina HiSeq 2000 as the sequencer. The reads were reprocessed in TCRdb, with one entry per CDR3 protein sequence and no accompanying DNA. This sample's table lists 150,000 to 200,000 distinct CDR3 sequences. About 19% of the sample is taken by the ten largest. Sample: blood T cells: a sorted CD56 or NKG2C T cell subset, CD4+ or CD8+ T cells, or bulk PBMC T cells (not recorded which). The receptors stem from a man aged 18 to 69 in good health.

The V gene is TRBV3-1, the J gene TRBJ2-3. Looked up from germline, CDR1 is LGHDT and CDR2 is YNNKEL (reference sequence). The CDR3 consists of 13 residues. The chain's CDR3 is CASSQEYWNGQYF.

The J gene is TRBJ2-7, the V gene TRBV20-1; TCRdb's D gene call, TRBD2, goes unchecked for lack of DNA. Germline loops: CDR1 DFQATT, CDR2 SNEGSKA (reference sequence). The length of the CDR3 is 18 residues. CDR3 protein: CSARGTSGGPRRSYEQYF.

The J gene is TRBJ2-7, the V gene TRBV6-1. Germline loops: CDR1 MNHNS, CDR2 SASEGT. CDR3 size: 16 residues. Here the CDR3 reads CASSEAVTVFSYEQYF.

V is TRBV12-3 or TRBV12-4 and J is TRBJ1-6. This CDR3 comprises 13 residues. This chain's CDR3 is CASSAQLEEGVHF.

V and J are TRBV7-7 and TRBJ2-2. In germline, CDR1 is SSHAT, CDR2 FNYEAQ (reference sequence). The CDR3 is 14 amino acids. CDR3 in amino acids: CASSIDPNTGELFF.

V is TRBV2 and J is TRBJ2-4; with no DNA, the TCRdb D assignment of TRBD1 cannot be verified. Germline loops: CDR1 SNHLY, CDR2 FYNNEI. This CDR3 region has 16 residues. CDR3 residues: CASSVFGRGDFHIQYF.

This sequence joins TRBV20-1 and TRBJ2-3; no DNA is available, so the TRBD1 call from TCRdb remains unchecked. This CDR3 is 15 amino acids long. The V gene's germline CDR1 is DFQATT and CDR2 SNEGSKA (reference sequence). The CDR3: CSARDWTGIADTQYF.

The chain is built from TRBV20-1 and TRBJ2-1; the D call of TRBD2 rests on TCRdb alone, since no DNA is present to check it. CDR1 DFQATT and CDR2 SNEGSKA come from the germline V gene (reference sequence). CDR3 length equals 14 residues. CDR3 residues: CSAEGLADYNEQFF.

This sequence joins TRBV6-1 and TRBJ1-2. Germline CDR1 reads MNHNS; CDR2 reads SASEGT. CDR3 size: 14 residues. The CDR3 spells CASTGTYRADGYTF.

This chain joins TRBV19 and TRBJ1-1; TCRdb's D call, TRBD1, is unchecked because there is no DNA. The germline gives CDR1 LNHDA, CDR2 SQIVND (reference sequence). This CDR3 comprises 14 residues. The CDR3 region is CASQNGGFNTEAFF.

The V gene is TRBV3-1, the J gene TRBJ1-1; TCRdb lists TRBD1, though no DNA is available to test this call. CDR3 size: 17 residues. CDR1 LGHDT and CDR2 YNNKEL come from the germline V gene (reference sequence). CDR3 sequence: CASSQVSGATQNTEAFF.

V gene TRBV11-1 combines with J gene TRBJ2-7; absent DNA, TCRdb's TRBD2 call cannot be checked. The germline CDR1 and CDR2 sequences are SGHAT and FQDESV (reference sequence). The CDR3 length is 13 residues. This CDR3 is CASSFDYLREQYF.

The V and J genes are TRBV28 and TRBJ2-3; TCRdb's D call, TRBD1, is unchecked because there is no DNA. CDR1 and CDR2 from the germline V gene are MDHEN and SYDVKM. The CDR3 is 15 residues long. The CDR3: CASTIGTGSTDTQYF.

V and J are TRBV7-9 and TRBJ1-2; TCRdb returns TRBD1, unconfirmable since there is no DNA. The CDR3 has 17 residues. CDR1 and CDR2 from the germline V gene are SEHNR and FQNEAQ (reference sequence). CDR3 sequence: CASSTHLDRRSNYGYTF.

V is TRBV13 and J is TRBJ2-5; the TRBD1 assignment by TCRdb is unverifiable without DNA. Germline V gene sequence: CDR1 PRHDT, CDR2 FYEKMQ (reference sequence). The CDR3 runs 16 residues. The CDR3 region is CASSPSGQGRLETQYF.

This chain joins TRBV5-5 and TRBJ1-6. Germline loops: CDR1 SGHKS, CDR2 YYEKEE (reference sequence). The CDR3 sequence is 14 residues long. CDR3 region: CASSSRQDNSPLHF.

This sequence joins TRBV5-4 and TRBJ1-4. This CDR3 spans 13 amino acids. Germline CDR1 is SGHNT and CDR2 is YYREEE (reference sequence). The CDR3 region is CASSLGQGQKLFF.

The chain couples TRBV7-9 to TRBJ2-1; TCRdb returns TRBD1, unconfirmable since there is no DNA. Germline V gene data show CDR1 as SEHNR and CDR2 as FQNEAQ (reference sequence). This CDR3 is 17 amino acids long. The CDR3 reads CASSFSKRGGLNNEQFF.

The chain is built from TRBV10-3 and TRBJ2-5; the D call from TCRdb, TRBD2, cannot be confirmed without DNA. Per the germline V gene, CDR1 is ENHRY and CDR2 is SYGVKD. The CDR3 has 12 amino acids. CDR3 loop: CAISVAGETQYF.

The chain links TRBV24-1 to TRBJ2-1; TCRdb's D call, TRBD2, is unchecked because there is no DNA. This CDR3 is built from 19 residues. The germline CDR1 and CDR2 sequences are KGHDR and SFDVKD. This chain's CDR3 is CATSDSPAGTSGLYNEQFF.

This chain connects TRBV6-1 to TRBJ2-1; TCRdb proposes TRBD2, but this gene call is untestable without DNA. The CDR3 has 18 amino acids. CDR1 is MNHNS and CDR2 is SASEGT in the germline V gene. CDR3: CASSQLAGGLMGYNEQFF.

CDR3 amino acids: CASGLSGESYNEQFF. This sequence joins TRBV12-5 and TRBJ2-1. Germline CDR1 is LGHNT and CDR2 is FRNRAP. The CDR3 runs to 15 residues.

The CDR3 sequence: CASNPSRDRVFHEQYF. The chain is built from TRBV27 and TRBJ2-7; the TRBD1 assignment by TCRdb is unverifiable without DNA. Germline loops: CDR1 MNHEY, CDR2 SMNVEV (reference sequence). This CDR3 is built from 16 residues.

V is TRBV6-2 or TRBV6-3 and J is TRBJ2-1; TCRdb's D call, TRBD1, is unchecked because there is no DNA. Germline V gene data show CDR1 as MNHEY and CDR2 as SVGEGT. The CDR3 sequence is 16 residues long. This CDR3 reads CASSYSIAGQNNEQFF.

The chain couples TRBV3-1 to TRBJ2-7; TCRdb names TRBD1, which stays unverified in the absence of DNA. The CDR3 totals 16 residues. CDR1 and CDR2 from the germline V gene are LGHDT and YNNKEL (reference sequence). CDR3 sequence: CASSQDLPGTFEEQYF.

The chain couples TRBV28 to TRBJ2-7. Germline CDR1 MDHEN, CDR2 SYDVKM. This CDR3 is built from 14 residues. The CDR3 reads CASSFSDSTYEQYF.

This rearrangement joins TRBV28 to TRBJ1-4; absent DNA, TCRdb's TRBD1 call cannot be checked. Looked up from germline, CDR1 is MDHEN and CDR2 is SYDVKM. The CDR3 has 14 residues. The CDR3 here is CASSLNQGNEKLFF.